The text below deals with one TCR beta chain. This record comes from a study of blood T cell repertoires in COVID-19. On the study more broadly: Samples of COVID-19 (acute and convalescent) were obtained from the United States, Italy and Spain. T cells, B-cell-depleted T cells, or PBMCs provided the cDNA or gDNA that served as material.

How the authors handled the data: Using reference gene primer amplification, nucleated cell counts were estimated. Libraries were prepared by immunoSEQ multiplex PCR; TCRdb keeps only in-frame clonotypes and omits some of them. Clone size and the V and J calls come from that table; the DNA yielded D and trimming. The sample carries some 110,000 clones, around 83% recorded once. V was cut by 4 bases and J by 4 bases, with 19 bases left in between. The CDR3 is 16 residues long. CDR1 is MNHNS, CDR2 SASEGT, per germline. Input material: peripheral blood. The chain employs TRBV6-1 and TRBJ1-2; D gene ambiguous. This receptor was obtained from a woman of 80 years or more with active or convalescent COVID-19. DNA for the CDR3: TGTGCCAGCAGTGCGAGTCAGACAAATATCCTCTATGGCTACACCTTC. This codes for CASSASQTNILYGYTF.